One sample yielded the 26 T cell receptor beta chains listed below, sequenced in a study of blood T cell repertoires in COVID-19. Sequencing used immunoSEQ multiplex PCR; TCRdb keeps in-frame clones, though not all of them. Of fewer than 350,000 clones in the sample, about 85% were seen once. Sequencing used PBMCs or T cells enriched from blood (not recorded which). The receptor source for this set is a woman between 25 and 40 years old who had been exposed to COVID-19.

The V gene is TRBV29-1, the J gene TRBJ2-2; D perhaps matches TRBD1 (6 bases). Germline CDR1 is SQVTM and CDR2 is ANQGSEA. The CDR3 sequence is 14 residues long. V lost 4 bases to trimming and J lost 2 bases, with 11 bases between them. The CDR3 DNA follows: TGCAGCGTTGCAGGGGACACAAACACCGGGGAGCTGTTTTTT. Translation: CSVAGDTNTGELFF.

The chain has TRBV5-4 and TRBJ2-4; D perhaps matches TRBD1 (5 bases). The CDR3 extends over 14 amino acids. Looked up from germline, CDR1 is SGHNT and CDR2 is YYREEE (reference sequence). V lost 5 bases, J lost 5 bases, and 14 bases lay in between. CDR3 amino acids: CASRPRVNENIQYF. The CDR3 DNA follows: TGTGCCAGCAGACCCAGGGTTAACGAAAACATTCAGTACTTC.

This clone was detected ten times or more. The rearrangement uses TRBV29-1 and TRBJ1-5; 8 positions match TRBD1. CDR1 is SQVTM, CDR2 ANQGSEA, per germline. V was clipped by 6 bases and J by 3 bases; unmatched bases: 4. This CDR3 is built from 13 residues. CDR3 DNA: TGCAGCGTGACAGGGGCCGTCAATCAGCCCCAGCATTTT. It encodes CSVTGAVNQPQHF.

This clone was detected only once. This chain uses TRBV11-2 with TRBJ2-7, with no clear D. Germline lookup yields CDR1 SGHAT and CDR2 FQNNGV. V lost 7 bases and J 1 base, leaving 8 bases between the germline ends. The CDR3 covers 12 residues. The CDR3 coding sequence is TGTGCCAGCAATACAGTTTCCTACGAGCAGTACTTC. Translating gives CASNTVSYEQYF. The full variable domain, rest sourced from reference TRBV11-2 and TRBJ2-7, is EAGVAQSPRYKIIEKRQSVAFWCNPISGHATLYWYQQILGQGPKLLIQFQNNGVVDDSQLPKDRFSAERLKGVDSTLKIQPAKLEDSAVYLCASNTVSYEQYFGPGTRLTVT.

This chain joins TRBV13 and TRBJ1-1, with D perhaps TRBD1 (6 bases). The germline CDR1 and CDR2 sequences are PRHDT and FYEKMQ (reference sequence). Trimming pared 2 bases from V and 7 bases from J, leaving 20 bases between. The CDR3 has 16 residues. The DNA for the CDR3 is TGTGCCAGCAGCTTAACCGGGACACCAAAGCAATTTGAAGCTTTCTTT. This gives the protein CASSLTGTPKQFEAFF.

DNA for the CDR3: TGTGCCATCAGTGAGCCGCCCGGGACAGACACCTACGAGCAGTACTTC. Its translation: CAISEPPGTDTYEQYF. The chain joins TRBV10-3 to TRBJ2-7, with 7 bases lining up with TRBD1. J was trimmed by 2 bases and V by 2 bases; bases with no gene match: 9. This CDR3 is 16 amino acids long. CDR1 ENHRY and CDR2 SYGVKD come from the germline V gene.

This chain uses TRBV28 with TRBJ1-1; 9 nucleotides align to TRBD1. This CDR3 comprises 12 residues. The trim removed 2 bases at V and 11 bases at J, leaving 3 bases unmatched. The germline V gene encodes CDR1 MDHEN and CDR2 SYDVKM. CDR3 DNA: TGTGCCAGCAGTTTAAAAGGGACAGGGGCTTTCTTT. It yields the protein CASSLKGTGAFF.

For the CDR3, the DNA is TGTGCCAGCAGCCAAGGAGGGCTAGAGCAGTACTTC. It translates to CASSQGGLEQYF. The J gene is TRBJ2-7, the V gene TRBV4-2; D might be TRBD2 (5 bases). The ends were cut back, 1 base at V and 7 bases at J, with 8 bases in the middle. CDR1 and CDR2 from the germline V gene are LGHNA and YNFKEQ. The CDR3 has 12 amino acids.

This clone was detected ten times or more. The V call is TRBV7-9, the J call TRBJ1-5, with 9 positions matching TRBD1. Losses at the gene ends were 5 bases for V and 0 bases for J; bases not matched to a gene: 5. This CDR3 has 16 residues. CDR1 and CDR2 from the germline V gene are SEHNR and FQNEAQ (reference sequence). The CDR3 is CASSPGTGSSNQPQHF. DNA of the CDR3: TGTGCCAGCAGCCCAGGGACAGGGTCTAGCAATCAGCCCCAGCATTTT.

The chain is built from TRBV18 and TRBJ1-1, with TRBD1 matching 8 bases. Germline-derived CDR1 and CDR2 are KGHSH and LQKENI. The trim removed 3 bases at V and 8 bases at J, leaving 8 bases unmatched. This CDR3 has 14 residues. The CDR3 is CASSPSTTGVEAFF. Written as DNA, the CDR3 is TGTGCCAGCTCACCTTCAACGACAGGGGTGGAAGCTTTCTTT.

The count of this clone is one. The V gene is TRBV19, the J gene TRBJ2-5, with D possibly TRBD2 on 7 matching bases. CDR1 and CDR2 (germline): LNHDA, SQIVND (reference sequence). This CDR3 spans 15 amino acids. V dropped 3 bases and J dropped 5 bases, with 16 bases sitting between them. CDR3 bases: TGTGCCAGTAGTATCTTAGGCGGGGGCACGGAGACCCAGTACTTC. Translating gives CASSILGGGTETQYF.

As concerns this clone: Compared with germline, one end of the junction differs, possibly owing to a read error. The rearrangement joins TRBV7-7 to TRBJ2-5; D may be TRBD2 (6 bases). The CDR3 loop spans 14 amino acids. Germline CDR1 is SSHAT and CDR2 is FNYEAQ (reference sequence). Here the CDR3 reads CASSFGGVQETQYF. In DNA form, the CDR3 reads TGTGCTAGCAGCTTCGGCGGGGTTCAAGAGACCCAGTACTTC. Full variable domain (outside the CDR3, taken from reference TRBV7-7 and TRBJ2-5): GAGVSQSPRYKVTKRGQDVTLRCDPISSHATLYWYQQALGQGPEFLTYFNYEAQPDKSGLPSDRFSAERPEGSISTLTIQRTEQRDSAMYRCASSFGGVQETQYFGPGTRLLVL.

This clone was seen more than once but under ten times. The J gene is TRBJ1-5, the V gene TRBV12-3 or TRBV12-4; no reliable D call. This CDR3 contains 13 residues. The germline V and J ends were trimmed by 6 bases and 2 bases, with 8 bases remaining between them. CDR3 protein: CASRHGGNQPQHF. The CDR3 coding sequence is TGTGCCAGCAGACACGGGGGCAATCAGCCCCAGCATTTT.

CDR3 in DNA: TGTGCCACCAGCAGAGATAGGCAGGGGCAAGACGAAGCTTTCTTT. Translated, it gives CATSRDRQGQDEAFF. The chain combines TRBV15 with TRBJ1-1; tentative D call: TRBD1 (6 bases). Germline V gene data show CDR1 as LNHNV and CDR2 as YYDKDF (reference sequence). V gave up 0 bases and J gave up 8 bases, with 16 bases separating them. The CDR3 contains 15 residues.

The chain uses TRBV29-1 and TRBJ1-1; D not certain. The CDR3 length is 14 residues. V was trimmed by 1 base and J by 3 bases, leaving 12 bases between them. Germline CDR1 is SQVTM and CDR2 is ANQGSEA. CDR3 loop: CSVEGPGVYTEAFF. Written as DNA, the CDR3 is TGCAGCGTTGAAGGCCCCGGGGTTTACACTGAAGCTTTCTTT.

CDR3 DNA sequence: TGTGCCAGCAGCTTGTTTATGAGCGGGGGGTACACCGGGGAGCTGTTTTTT. Residues: CASSLFMSGGYTGELFF. J is TRBJ2-2 and V is TRBV7-6; 9 nucleotides line up with TRBD2. Germline assignment: CDR1 SGHVS and CDR2 FNYEAQ. Unmatched junction bases numbered 8, after V lost 3 bases and J lost 3 bases. The CDR3 has 17 amino acids.

CDR3 in amino acids: CATLYYGYTF. The CDR3 bases are TGTGCCACCCTGTACTATGGCTACACCTTC. The gene calls are TRBV28 and TRBJ1-2; no reliable D call. CDR1 is MDHEN and CDR2 is SYDVKM in the germline V gene. The CDR3 covers 10 residues. V shed 10 bases and J shed 3 bases, with 6 bases lying between them.

The chain uses TRBV29-1 and TRBJ1-6, with 7 bases identical to TRBD1. CDR1 is SQVTM and CDR2 is ANQGSEA in the germline V gene. The CDR3 sequence is 17 residues long. J lost 2 bases, V lost 6 bases, and 13 bases had no gene match. In DNA form, the CDR3 reads TGCAGCGTGCAGCTCCCGGGACAGAAAACCTATAATTCACCCCTCCACTTT. Translated, it gives CSVQLPGQKTYNSPLHF.

The rearrangement joins TRBV19 to TRBJ1-1; D is possibly TRBD1 (5 bases). This CDR3 is built from 15 residues. CDR1 and CDR2 (germline): LNHDA, SQIVND (reference sequence). Deletions cut 6 bases from V and 5 bases from J, with 19 bases between. This CDR3 reads CASSPPQGGYTEAFF. In nucleotides, the CDR3 is TGTGCCAGTAGCCCCCCCCAGGGAGGTTATACTGAAGCTTTCTTT.

In its sample, this clone was seen once. This sequence joins TRBV11-3 and TRBJ2-1; D perhaps matches TRBD2 (6 bases). The CDR3 length is 16 residues. V was cut by 5 bases and J by 7 bases, with 21 bases left in between. The germline CDR1 and CDR2 sequences are SGHNT and YENEEA. As DNA, the CDR3 is TGTGCCAGCAGCGCCCTAAGCCGGGGTCGGGAGAATGAGCAGTTCTTC. It specifies CASSALSRGRENEQFF.

This clone was counted between two and nine times. This rearrangement joins TRBV11-3 to TRBJ2-2, with 8 bases fitting TRBD2. Germline CDR1 and CDR2: SGHNT and YENEEA. The CDR3 spans 15 residues. J gave up 4 bases and V 7 bases, and 8 bases lay outside the gene matches. CDR3 in DNA: TGTGCCAGCACCCAAGCGGGAGCGGGCACCGGGGAGCTGTTTTTT. Residues: CASTQAGAGTGELFF. Based on the CDR3 plus reference TRBV11-3 and TRBJ2-2, the full variable domain is EAGVVQSPRYKIIEKKQPVAFWCNPISGHNTLYWYLQNLGQGPELLIRYENEEAVDDSQLPKDRFSAERLKGVDSTLKIQPAELGDSAVYLCASTQAGAGTGELFFGEGSRLTVL.

The gene calls are TRBV11-2 and TRBJ2-3; 7 bases are a match to TRBD2. V was pared by 5 bases and J by 0 bases, with 8 bases of the junction left unmatched. This CDR3 contains 16 residues. Germline V gene sequence: CDR1 SGHAT, CDR2 FQNNGV. The CDR3 coding sequence is TGTGCCAGCAGCCCCTTTCTAGCGGCTAGCACAGATACGCAGTATTTT. Its translation is CASSPFLAASTDTQYF.

The V gene is TRBV27, the J gene TRBJ2-7; no reliable D call. The CDR3 loop spans 10 amino acids. Germline CDR1 is MNHEY and CDR2 is SMNVEV (reference sequence). This CDR3 reads CEEWPYEQYF. The CDR3 region has the DNA TGTGAGGAGTGGCCCTACGAGCAGTACTTC.

The table lists this clone with a few counts. The V gene is TRBV19, the J gene TRBJ1-1; TRBD1 matches 7 bases. The CDR3 is 12 amino acids. Trimming at V came to 3 bases and at J to 11 bases, leaving 6 bases not matched to a gene. Germline CDR1 is LNHDA and CDR2 is SQIVND (reference sequence). CDR3 nucleotides: TGTGCCAGTAGTATCCCCGGGACAGCGGCTTTCTTT. This encodes CASSIPGTAAFF.

CDR3 nucleotides: TGTGCCAGCAGCTCAGGGGTCGGCTACGAGCAGTACTTC. Its translation is CASSSGVGYEQYF. This chain connects TRBV12-3 or TRBV12-4 to TRBJ2-7; D possibly corresponds to TRBD1 (6 bases). The CDR3 has 13 residues. Trimming left V 6 bases short and J 3 bases short, with 12 bases between.

This CDR3 is CASSVEGQVYNEQFF. The CDR3 coding sequence is TGTGCCAGCAGCGTAGAGGGACAGGTGTACAATGAGCAGTTCTTC. This chain links TRBV9 with TRBJ2-1; TRBD1 matches at 8 bases. CDR1 SGDLS and CDR2 YYNGEE come from the germline V gene. V shed 0 bases, J shed 4 bases, and the junction held 3 bases outside the gene matches. The CDR3 consists of 15 residues.